This T cell receptor beta chain was captured by sequencing in a study of blood T cells in healthy people across ages. Primers used in a second PCR of about 6 to 11 cycles were a sample-barcoded 5' primer and a J-beta primer mix. TCRdb fed the 5' RACE reads into MiXCR, producing one record per CDR3 protein. The sample records about 500,000 distinct CDR3 sequences, 20% to 30% being singletons. A few counts support this clonotype. The antigen remains unidentified. The V and J ends lost 5 bases and 8 bases respectively, with 15 bases between them. The CDR3 has 13 amino acids. Germline V gene data show CDR1 as SGHTA and CDR2 as FQGNSA. Findings and caveats of the study: Unsorted PBMC input precluded a conclusive naive versus antigen-experienced comparison.

These data were likewise used in another study, on T cells of mothers and their children.

This chain connects TRBV7-2 to TRBJ2-5; D might be TRBD1 (6 bases). This sequence originates from a boy aged 5-17 years in good health. The sequenced material came from blood. The CDR3 sequence is CASSPSPGVTQYF. The CDR3 DNA reads as TGTGCCAGCAGCCCCAGCCCAGGGGTAACCCAGTACTTC.